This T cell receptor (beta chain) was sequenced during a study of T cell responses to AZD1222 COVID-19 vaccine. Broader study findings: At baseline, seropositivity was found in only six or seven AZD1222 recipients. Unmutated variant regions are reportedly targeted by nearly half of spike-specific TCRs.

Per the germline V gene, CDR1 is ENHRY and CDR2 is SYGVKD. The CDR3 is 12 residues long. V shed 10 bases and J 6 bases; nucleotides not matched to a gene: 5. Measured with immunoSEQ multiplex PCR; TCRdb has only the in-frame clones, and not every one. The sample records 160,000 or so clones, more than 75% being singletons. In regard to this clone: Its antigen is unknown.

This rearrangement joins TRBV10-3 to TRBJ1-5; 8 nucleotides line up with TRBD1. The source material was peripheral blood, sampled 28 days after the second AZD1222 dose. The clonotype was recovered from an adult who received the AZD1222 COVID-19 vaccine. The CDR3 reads CASQDRGQPQHF. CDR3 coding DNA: TGTGCCAGTCAAGACAGGGGTCAGCCCCAGCATTTT.